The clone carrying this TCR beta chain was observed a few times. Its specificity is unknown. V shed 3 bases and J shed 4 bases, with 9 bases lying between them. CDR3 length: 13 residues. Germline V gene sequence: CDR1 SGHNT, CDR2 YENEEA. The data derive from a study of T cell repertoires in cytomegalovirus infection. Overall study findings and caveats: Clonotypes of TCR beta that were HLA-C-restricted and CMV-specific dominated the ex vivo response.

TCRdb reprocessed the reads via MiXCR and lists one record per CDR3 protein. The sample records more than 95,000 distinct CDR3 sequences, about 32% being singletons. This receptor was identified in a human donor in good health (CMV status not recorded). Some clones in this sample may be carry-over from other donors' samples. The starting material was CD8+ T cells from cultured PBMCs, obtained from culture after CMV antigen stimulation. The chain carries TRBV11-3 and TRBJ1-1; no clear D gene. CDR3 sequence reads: CASSLGPSTEAFF. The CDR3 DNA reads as TGTGCCAGCAGCTTGGGCCCGAGCACTGAAGCTTTCTTT.